The 20 T cell receptor beta chains below all came from one sample that was sequenced in a study of T cell repertoires in cytomegalovirus infection. TCRdb passed the reads through MiXCR, listing each CDR3 protein once. The sample consists of approximately 250,000 distinct CDR3 sequences, approximately 9.2% of them appearing once. The sequenced material came from PBMCs. Receptors originate from a human donor in good health (CMV status not recorded). Some clones in this sample may be carry-over from other donors' samples.

This chain joins TRBV28 and TRBJ1-2, with TRBD1 matching over 9 bases. This CDR3 spans 16 amino acids. Germline trimming cut 7 bases from V and 1 base from J; bases unmatched to any gene: 10. CDR1 and CDR2 (germline): MDHEN, SYDVKM. CDR3 sequence: CASTTEQGARNYGYTF. The CDR3 DNA follows: TGTGCCAGCACTACAGAACAGGGGGCGCGTAACTATGGCTACACCTTC.

This clonotype was detected ten times or more. This chain links TRBV7-2 with TRBJ1-2; D unresolved. The CDR3 spans 14 residues. V shed 5 bases and J shed 0 bases, with 10 bases lying between them. Germline V CDR1 and CDR2: SGHTA, FQGNSA. The CDR3 nucleotides are TGTGCCAGCAGCACACCGGAATCTAACTATGGCTACACCTTC. Its translation: CASSTPESNYGYTF.

Only a few counts were recorded for this clonotype. The V call is TRBV6-2 or TRBV6-3, the J call TRBJ2-5; 8 bases are shared with TRBD2. With 1 base clipped from V and 3 bases from J, the junction kept 7 bases outside the gene matches. CDR1 and CDR2 (germline): MNHEY, SVGEGT. This CDR3 comprises 16 residues. The chain's CDR3 is CASSYWAAGDEETQYF. The CDR3 coding sequence is TGTGCCAGCAGTTACTGGGCAGCGGGAGACGAAGAGACCCAGTACTTC.

Points on this clonotype: Being one base from a much bigger clone, this may be a read error. This chain joins TRBV28 and TRBJ2-5; perhaps TRBD2 as D (5 bases). The CDR3 extends over 14 amino acids. Germline V lookup: CDR1 MDHEN, CDR2 SYDVKM. Written as DNA, the CDR3 is TGTGCCAGCAGTTCCGGACTGAACCAAGAGACCAAGTACTTC. Residues: CASSSGLNQETKYF.

The J gene is TRBJ2-5, the V gene TRBV5-5; 7 nucleotides match TRBD1. This CDR3 comprises 15 residues. Germline CDR1 reads SGHKS; CDR2 reads YYEKEE (reference sequence). The V segment lost 7 bases and the J segment 2 bases; nucleotides outside the gene matches: 11. CDR3 bases: TGTGCCAGCCGGGGAAAAGGGGGCCCACAAGAGACCCAGTACTTC. Protein sequence: CASRGKGGPQETQYF.

This clonotype has ten or more counts. The CDR3 spells CASSLGGGRRAFF. The CDR3 DNA reads TGTGCCAGCAGCTTAGGGGGGGGTCGACGCGCTTTCTTT. This chain links TRBV7-2 with TRBJ1-1, with a tentative D call TRBD1 (5 bases). The germline V gene encodes CDR1 SGHTA and CDR2 FQGNSA. V shed 1 base and J shed 11 bases, with 14 bases lying between them. This CDR3 contains 13 residues. Combining the CDR3 with reference TRBV7-2 and TRBJ1-1 gives the whole variable domain GAGVSQSPSNKVTEKGKDVELRCDPISGHTALYWYRQSLGQGLEFLIYFQGNSAPDKSGLPSDRFSAERTGGSVSTLTIQRTQQEDSAVYLCASSLGGGRRAFFGQGTRLTVV.

This clonotype was counted at least ten times. This chain links TRBV12-3 or TRBV12-4 with TRBJ1-2, with 10 bases identical to TRBD1. The junction had 7 bases not matched to a gene; V was cut back by 4 bases and J by 5 bases. CDR3 length: 15 residues. The CDR3: CASSSSRDRGYGYTF. In DNA form, the CDR3 reads TGTGCCAGCAGTTCGTCCCGGGACAGGGGATATGGCTACACCTTC.

There are many counts of this clonotype. The chain carries TRBV6-1 and TRBJ2-4; unclear D gene. The length of the CDR3 is 13 residues. The V gene's germline CDR1 is MNHNS and CDR2 SASEGT. V was shortened by 7 bases and J by 7 bases, with 14 bases between the two germline ends. Here the CDR3 reads CASTNRAINIQYF. CDR3 coding DNA: TGTGCCAGCACCAATCGGGCGATTAACATTCAGTACTTC.

In this sample, this clonotype turned up many times. The chain uses TRBV6-1 and TRBJ1-1, with 7 bases that match TRBD1. The trim removed 5 bases at V and 8 bases at J, leaving 2 bases unmatched. The CDR3 runs to 11 residues. CDR1 is MNHNS and CDR2 is SASEGT in the germline V gene. This CDR3 reads CASSTTGEAFF. CDR3 DNA: TGTGCCAGCAGTACGACAGGGGAAGCTTTCTTT.

The chain uses TRBV7-2 and TRBJ1-6, with D possibly being TRBD1 (5 bases). Germline V lookup: CDR1 SGHTA, CDR2 FQGNSA. CDR3 length: 13 amino acids. V lost 3 bases, J lost 9 bases, and 9 bases lay in between. This chain's CDR3 is CASSFGGGSPLHF. The DNA for the CDR3 is TGTGCCAGCAGCTTCGGGGGGGGTTCACCCCTCCACTTT.

The CDR3 sequence is CASSLGSLAEKLFF. The CDR3 nucleotides read TGTGCCAGCAGTTTAGGGAGTCTCGCTGAAAAACTGTTTTTT. V usage is TRBV28 and J usage is TRBJ1-4; D is unclear. This CDR3 spans 14 amino acids. Trimming stripped 2 bases from V and 7 bases from J, with 11 bases between. Germline CDR1 and CDR2: MDHEN and SYDVKM.

There are many counts of this clonotype. The J gene is TRBJ1-1, the V gene TRBV7-6; D is undetermined. Looked up from germline, CDR1 is SGHVS and CDR2 is FNYEAQ. V lost 5 bases, J lost 3 bases, and 10 bases lay in between. The CDR3 has 13 residues. The CDR3 DNA follows: TGTGCCAGCAGCCCCACTGCGGACACTGAAGCTTTCTTT. Encoded protein: CASSPTADTEAFF.

This clonotype has a count of ten or more. The chain employs TRBV7-2 and TRBJ2-3; TRBD2 might be the D (5 bases). The CDR3 covers 17 residues. V lost 1 base and J lost 4, with 18 bases in between. Per germline, CDR1 SGHTA and CDR2 FQGNSA. Here the CDR3 DNA reads TGTGCCAGCAGCTTAGACGGAGGTTGGGTTGGCGCAGATACGCAGTATTTT. Its translation: CASSLDGGWVGADTQYF.

In this sample, this clonotype turned up many times. CDR3: CASSLGGQGPYEKLFF. CDR3 sequence (DNA): TGTGCCAGCAGCTTGGGAGGACAGGGGCCCTATGAAAAACTGTTTTTT. The chain is built from TRBV7-8 and TRBJ1-4; 9 nucleotides agree with TRBD1. Germline lookup yields CDR1 SGHVS and CDR2 FQNEAQ. The CDR3 extends over 16 amino acids. V shed 3 bases, J shed 6 bases, and the junction held 8 bases outside the gene matches. The full variable domain, in which reference TRBV7-8 and TRBJ1-4 provide the parts outside the CDR3, is GAGVSQSPRYKVAKRGQDVALRCDPISGHVSLFWYQQALGQGPEFLTYFQNEAQLDKSGLPSDRFFAERPEGSVSTLKIQRTQQEDSAVYLCASSLGGQGPYEKLFFGSGTQLSVL.

In its sample, this clonotype was seen many times. The V and J genes are TRBV11-3 and TRBJ1-4; D is possibly TRBD1 (5 bases). CDR3 length: 16 residues. Trimming shortened V by 7 bases and J by 10 bases, and 25 bases separated the two germline ends. The V gene's germline CDR1 is SGHNT and CDR2 YENEEA. CDR3 amino acids: CASTKTWGSGYGKLFF. The CDR3 nucleotides read TGTGCCAGCACCAAGACGTGGGGCTCCGGCTATGGAAAACTGTTTTTT.

This clonotype was observed a few times. This chain uses TRBV5-1 with TRBJ2-3, with D perhaps TRBD2 (6 bases). The CDR3 has 16 amino acids. V lost 4 bases and J lost 4, with 19 bases in between. Germline-derived CDR1 and CDR2 are SGHRS and YFSETQ. The CDR3 sequence is CASSLQEGSGADTQYF. In DNA form, the CDR3 reads TGCGCCAGCAGCCTCCAGGAGGGGAGTGGCGCAGATACGCAGTATTTT.

This clonotype has at least ten counts. The chain has TRBV28 and TRBJ1-1; D possibly corresponds to TRBD1 (5 bases). CDR3 length: 13 amino acids. The germline V and J ends were trimmed by 6 bases and 4 bases, with 12 bases remaining between them. The germline gives CDR1 MDHEN, CDR2 SYDVKM. CDR3 sequence: CASSPEGRTEAFF. As DNA, the CDR3 is TGTGCCAGCAGCCCCGAGGGACGCACTGAAGCTTTCTTT. The variable domain in full, completed from reference TRBV28 and TRBJ1-1, reads DVKVTQSSRYLVKRTGEKVFLECVQDMDHENMFWYRQDPGLGLRLIYFSYDVKMKEKGDIPEGYSVSREKKERFSLILESASTNQTSMYLCASSPEGRTEAFFGQGTRLTVV.

This clonotype was recorded at least ten times. The CDR3 region has the DNA TGCAGCGTGTGGAATCTGAACACTGAAGCTTTCTTT. It translates to CSVWNLNTEAFF. The chain uses TRBV29-1 and TRBJ1-1, with no clear D. This CDR3 is built from 12 residues. V lost 6 bases to trimming and J lost 0 bases, with 8 bases between them. CDR1 and CDR2 (germline): SQVTM, ANQGSEA.

At least ten counts were recorded for this clonotype. The chain links TRBV25-1 to TRBJ2-1; 8 nucleotides agree with TRBD2. The V segment lost 1 base and the J segment 8 bases; nucleotides outside the gene matches: 7. Germline CDR1 is MGHDK and CDR2 is SYGVNS. The CDR3 contains 15 residues. CDR3 in amino acids: CASSELAGGHDEQFF. In DNA, the CDR3 is TGTGCCAGCAGTGAATTGGCGGGGGGCCACGATGAGCAGTTCTTC.

In its sample, this clonotype was seen many times. V is TRBV7-2 and J is TRBJ2-1; 7 positions agree with TRBD2. J lost 6 bases, V lost 0 bases, and 5 bases had no gene match. CDR1 is SGHTA, CDR2 FQGNSA, per germline. The CDR3 extends over 15 amino acids. The CDR3 DNA sequence: TGTGCCAGCAGCTTAGCGGCTAGCGGAGCCAATGAGCAGTTCTTC. Protein: CASSLAASGANEQFF.